This T cell receptor (beta chain) was sequenced for a study of blood T cell repertoires in COVID-19. Across the whole study: The United States, Italy and Spain provided the acute and convalescent COVID-19 samples. T cells, B-cell-depleted T cells, or PBMCs supplied cDNA or gDNA.

The table lists this clone with a count of one. Patients of the Seattle cohort, enrolled during active infection, were followed longitudinally. The junction had 7 bases not matched to a gene; V was cut back by 6 bases and J by 1 base. The CDR3 has 15 amino acids. CDR1 is ENHRY and CDR2 is SYGVKD in the germline V gene. Authors' data handling: From reference gene primer amplification, estimates of nucleated cell counts were derived. Generated by immunoSEQ multiplex PCR, the TCRdb table keeps only in-frame clones and is missing some. D and trimming were read from the DNA, whereas the V and J calls and clone size are those reported in that table. The profile covers about 160,000 clones, with less than 85% appearing a single time and 8.1% taken by the ten largest.

The TCR originated in a woman aged 60-70 years with COVID-19, enrolled during active disease. The sequencing sample was made of peripheral blood. V is TRBV10-3 and J is TRBJ1-1; 8 bases are shared with TRBD1. The CDR3 nucleotides read TGTGCCATCAGAGGGATCGACAGGGGGAACACTGAAGCTTTCTTT. It codes for CAIRGIDRGNTEAFF.